This TCR beta chain was obtained from a study of blood T cell repertoires in COVID-19. Study-level background: The origin of the acute and convalescent COVID-19 samples was the United States, Italy and Spain. The analysed material was cDNA or gDNA that came from T cells, B-cell-depleted T cells, or PBMCs.

This table comes from immunoSEQ multiplex PCR, and its TCRdb copy is limited to in-frame clones, with some not included. Here the sample spans about 170,000 clones, about 90% being singletons. The CDR3 spans 14 residues. Germline V gene sequence: CDR1 LNHDA, CDR2 SQIVND (reference sequence). Deletions cut 4 bases from V and 2 bases from J, with 12 bases between. The V and J genes are TRBV19 and TRBJ2-7, with D perhaps matching TRBD1 (6 bases). Sequencing used peripheral blood. The TCR sequence derives from a man aged 30 to 39 with COVID-19, enrolled during active disease. The chain's CDR3 is CASSSRDNPYEQYF. The CDR3 nucleotides are TGTGCCAGTAGTAGCCGGGACAATCCCTACGAGCAGTACTTC. Supplemented by reference TRBV19 and TRBJ2-7, the full variable domain reads DGGITQSPKYLFRKEGQNVTLSCEQNLNHDAMYWYRQDPGQGLRLIYYSQIVNDFQKGDIAEGYSVSREKKESFPLTVTSAQKNPTAFYLCASSSRDNPYEQYFGPGTRLTVT.